These 6 T cell receptor beta chains were sequenced from one sample in a study of shared clonotypes between healthy human individuals. Positively selected for CCR7, the CD45RO-negative cells used as naive CD8 cells excluded terminally differentiated effector memory CD45RA+ cells. Produced via immunoSEQ multiplex PCR; TCRdb's table is partial and in-frame only. The data show around 600,000 clones, approximately 95% seen once. The source material was naive CD8+ T cells sorted from blood. The receptors were sampled from a woman aged 25 to 39 in good health.

This chain connects TRBV27 to TRBJ2-1; D remains unclear. Per the germline V gene, CDR1 is MNHEY and CDR2 is SMNVEV (reference sequence). The V end was cut by 3 bases, the J end by 6 bases, with 12 bases between. CDR3 length: 14 amino acids. The CDR3 protein is CASSFALQINEQFF. In DNA, the CDR3 is TGTGCCAGCAGTTTTGCCCTGCAAATCAATGAGCAGTTCTTC.

This chain joins TRBV7-9 and TRBJ2-2, with 7 bases fitting TRBD1. V was clipped by 5 bases and J by 7 bases; unmatched bases: 4. The CDR3 covers 13 residues. Germline CDR1 is SEHNR and CDR2 is FQNEAQ (reference sequence). The CDR3 protein is CASSATGVGELFF. CDR3 nucleotide sequence: TGTGCCAGCAGCGCAACAGGGGTCGGGGAGCTGTTTTTT.

V is TRBV19 and J is TRBJ1-5; D might be TRBD1 (5 bases). The CDR3 length is 12 residues. Germline CDR1 and CDR2: LNHDA and SQIVND (reference sequence). Between the trimmed V and J ends, which lost 5 bases and 7 bases, there was a span of 9 bases. This chain's CDR3 is CASSGGLQPQHF. The CDR3 coding sequence is TGTGCCAGTAGTGGGGGGTTACAGCCCCAGCATTTT.

J is TRBJ1-2 and V is TRBV25-1; 8 nucleotides line up with TRBD1. V shed 4 bases, J shed 8 bases, and the junction held 6 bases outside the gene matches. This CDR3 has 13 amino acids. The germline gives CDR1 MGHDK, CDR2 SYGVNS. The CDR3 spells CASSVQGARGYTF. CDR3 coding DNA: TGTGCCAGCAGTGTGCAGGGGGCCCGGGGCTACACCTTC.

On this clone itself: The sample has other DNA sequences that encode this CDR3 too. The V call is TRBV19, the J call TRBJ2-1; D not certain. The CDR3 extends over 12 amino acids. CDR1 LNHDA and CDR2 SQIVND come from the germline V gene (reference sequence). Trimming shortened V by 1 base and J by 7 bases, and 5 bases separated the two germline ends. CDR3 in amino acids: CASSIGNNEQFF. The DNA of the CDR3 is TGTGCCAGTAGTATAGGGAATAATGAGCAGTTCTTC.

The V gene is TRBV5-6, the J gene TRBJ2-1, with 11 bases matching TRBD1. The CDR3 loop spans 19 amino acids. CDR1 SGHDT and CDR2 YYEEEE come from the germline V gene. V lost 2 bases to trimming and J lost 0 bases; unmatched junction nucleotides: 10. CDR3 bases: TGTGCCAGCAGCTTTAGGACAGGGGGCGCCTCGGGCTCCTACAATGAGCAGTTCTTC. It encodes CASSFRTGGASGSYNEQFF.